These 10 T cell receptor beta chains share one sample of origin, sequenced in a study of prognosis after radiotherapy for stage I lung cancer. Genomic DNA yielded TCR beta CDR3, amplified by two-round multiplex PCR. Primers (each specific to one TRBV or TRBJ gene) were used in first-round PCR. TCRdb recomputed calls from the multiplex PCR reads with MiXCR, one row per CDR3 protein. Of roughly 30,000 distinct CDR3 sequences listed, 40% to 60% are singletons. This specimen was PBMCs, taken before or after stereotactic body radiation therapy (not recorded which). These receptors were collected from a donor at least 50 years old with non-small cell lung cancer.

This chain connects TRBV5-1 to TRBJ1-2, with D unclear. CDR1 and CDR2 (germline): SGHRS, YFSETQ. CDR3 length: 14 residues. Trimming removed 6 bases at V and 3 bases at J, with 15 bases between. CDR3 residues: CASILVDGDYGYTF. In DNA, the CDR3 is TGCGCCAGCATCCTAGTGGATGGAGACTATGGCTACACCTTC. Drawing the rest from reference TRBV5-1 and TRBJ1-2, the complete variable domain is KAGVTQTPRYLIKTRGQQVTLSCSPISGHRSVSWYQQTPGQGLQFLFEYFSETQRNKGNFPGRFSGRQFSNSRSEMNVSTLELGDSALYLCASILVDGDYGYTFGSGTRLTVV.

This clonotype was seen many times. The V call is TRBV5-6, the J call TRBJ1-2; no definite D call. The germline V gene encodes CDR1 SGHDT and CDR2 YYEEEE. Trimming took 2 bases from V and 4 from J, leaving 21 bases between them. This CDR3 has 17 amino acids. The CDR3 DNA is TGTGCCAGCAGCTTAAACCGACAACAGCGAGCGGGCTATGGCTACACCTTC. Encoded protein: CASSLNRQQRAGYGYTF.

This clonotype was counted at least ten times. The CDR3 reads CAWSPPGRSGETQYF. CDR3 in DNA: TGTGCCTGGAGTCCCCCGGGACGATCAGGGGAGACCCAGTACTTC. This chain links TRBV30 with TRBJ2-5, with D perhaps TRBD1 or TRBD2 (5 bases each). The CDR3 has 15 amino acids. Germline V gene data show CDR1 as GTSNPN and CDR2 as SVGIG (reference sequence). V was shortened by 2 bases and J by 5 bases, with 18 bases between the two germline ends.

This clonotype was recorded at least ten times. The chain couples TRBV20-1 to TRBJ2-1; D is perhaps TRBD1 or TRBD2 (5 bases each). The CDR3 length is 16 residues. V was shortened by 6 bases and J by 0 bases, with 18 bases between the two germline ends. In germline, CDR1 is DFQATT, CDR2 SNEGSKA (reference sequence). CDR3 sequence (DNA): TGCAGTGCGACGACCCGGGACGCCAGCTCCTACAATGAGCAGTTCTTC. It encodes CSATTRDASSYNEQFF.

As for this clonotype: This is likely an artifact of a read error, given a far larger clone one base away. The chain employs TRBV28 and TRBJ1-2, with 10 bases that match TRBD1. The V gene end was trimmed by 4 bases and the J gene end by 2 bases; junction bases not matched to a gene: 7. This CDR3 comprises 16 residues. Germline V gives CDR1 MDHEN, CDR2 SYDVKM. In nucleotides, the CDR3 is TGTGCCAGCAGTTCTGCCCCGGGACAGGGGAACTATGGCTACACCTTC. Translating it yields CASSSAPGQGNYGYTF.

This clonotype was detected many times. CDR3: CAIKGQGNSPLHF. In nucleotides, the CDR3 is TGTGCCATCAAGGGACAGGGGAATTCACCCCTCCACTTT. The J gene is TRBJ1-6, the V gene TRBV10-3, with 10 nucleotides matching TRBD1. The CDR3 has 13 amino acids. The V and J ends lost 7 bases and 7 bases, in that order; junction bases with no gene match: 1. Germline lookup yields CDR1 ENHRY and CDR2 SYGVKD.

This clonotype has ten or more counts. The rearrangement links TRBV29-1 to TRBJ1-1; possible D gene TRBD1, 5 bases. CDR1 is SQVTM, CDR2 ANQGSEA, per germline. This CDR3 is built from 13 residues. The V gene lost 6 bases and the J gene lost 5 bases, with 16 bases spanning the gap. The chain's CDR3 is CSVAGLRGTEAFF. In nucleotides, the CDR3 is TGCAGCGTGGCGGGACTCCGAGGGACTGAAGCTTTCTTT. Variable domain in full (rest from reference TRBV29-1 and TRBJ1-1): SAVISQKPSRDICQRGTSLTIQCQVDSQVTMMFWYRQQPGQSLTLIATANQGSEATYESGFVIDKFPISRPNLTFSTLTVSNMSPEDSSIYLCSVAGLRGTEAFFGQGTRLTVV.

Many counts were recorded for this clonotype. This rearrangement joins TRBV24-1 to TRBJ1-2; D might be TRBD1 (5 bases). V lost 8 bases and J lost 5, with 17 bases in between. CDR1 KGHDR and CDR2 SFDVKD come from the germline V gene. The CDR3 is 14 residues long. The CDR3 sequence: CATIQTGTEYGYTF. DNA of the CDR3: TGTGCCACCATCCAGACCGGGACGGAATATGGCTACACCTTC.

This clonotype was found many times. The V gene is TRBV20-1, the J gene TRBJ2-7, with TRBD1 matching 8 bases. The germline gives CDR1 DFQATT, CDR2 SNEGSKA (reference sequence). The CDR3 has 13 residues. V lost 1 base to trimming and J lost 2 bases; unmatched junction nucleotides: 1. CDR3 protein: CSARGDRTYEQYF. CDR3 DNA sequence: TGCAGTGCTAGAGGGGACAGGACCTACGAGCAGTACTTC.

The chain couples TRBV11-2 to TRBJ2-1; the match to TRBD2 covers 11 bases. The V segment lost 3 bases and the J segment 4 bases; nucleotides outside the gene matches: 2. Germline loops: CDR1 SGHAT, CDR2 FQNNGV. The CDR3 extends over 15 amino acids. CDR3: CASSFSGGAYNEQFF. The CDR3 bases are TGTGCCAGCAGCTTTAGCGGGGGGGCTTACAATGAGCAGTTCTTC.